The clone carrying this TCR beta chain was detected many times. The antigen remains undetermined. This CDR3 region has 12 residues. Germline V gives CDR1 SQVTM, CDR2 ANQGSEA. V lost 6 bases, J lost 5 bases, and 13 bases lay in between. Sample-barcoded 5' priming and a J-beta primer mix drove a second PCR of 7 to 11 cycles. Template switching added a 12-random-nucleotide identifier to every cDNA molecule. TCRdb fed the 5' RACE reads into MiXCR, producing one record per CDR3 protein. Among 650,000 to 700,000 distinct CDR3 sequences listed, roughly half were seen once. This specimen comes from a study of blood T cells in healthy people across ages. A minimum of 6 micrograms of total RNA was extracted per sample. Whole-study results and caveats: Older individuals had lower TCR beta diversity per million T cells (the decline was roughly linear). Because donor CMV status was unknown, expanded clonotype changes were possibly confounded.

The J gene is TRBJ2-5, the V gene TRBV29-1; weak D call: TRBD1 (6 bases). Sequencing input: blood. The clonotype comes from a woman older than 75 in good health. The CDR3 protein is CSVTPGVETQYF. The DNA for the CDR3 is TGCAGCGTGACCCCAGGGGTGGAGACCCAGTACTTC.